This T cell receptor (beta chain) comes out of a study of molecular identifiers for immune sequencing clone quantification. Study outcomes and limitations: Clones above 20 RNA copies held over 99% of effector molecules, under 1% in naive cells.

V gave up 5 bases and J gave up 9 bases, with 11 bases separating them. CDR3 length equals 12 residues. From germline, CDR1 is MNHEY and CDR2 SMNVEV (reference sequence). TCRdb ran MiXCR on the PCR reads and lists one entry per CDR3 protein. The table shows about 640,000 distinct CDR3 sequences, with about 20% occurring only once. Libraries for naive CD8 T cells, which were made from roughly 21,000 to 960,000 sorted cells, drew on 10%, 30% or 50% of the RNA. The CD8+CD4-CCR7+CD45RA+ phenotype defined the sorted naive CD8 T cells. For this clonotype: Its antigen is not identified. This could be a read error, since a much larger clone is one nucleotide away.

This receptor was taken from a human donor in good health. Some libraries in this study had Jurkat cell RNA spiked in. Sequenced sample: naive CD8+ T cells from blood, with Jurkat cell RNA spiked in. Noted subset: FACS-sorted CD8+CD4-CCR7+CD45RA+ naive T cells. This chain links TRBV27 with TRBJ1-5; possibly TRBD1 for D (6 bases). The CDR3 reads CASSTQGRPQHF. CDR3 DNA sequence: TGTGCCAGCAGTACACAGGGTCGGCCCCAGCATTTT.